A selection of T cell receptor beta chains follows, all from one sample in a study of identifying expanded T cells in peripheral blood. Assay: immunoSEQ multiplex PCR; the TCRdb copy retains only in-frame clones and omits some. The sample has about 100,000 clones; roughly 88% are singletons. Sequences were obtained from blood. These TCRs come from a person between 18 and 75 years old in good health. CDR3s include the opening cysteine and the closing phenylalanine or tryptophan. D genes are given only for firm matches. Size is omitted from some rows. Given values are once, few, many or a class for expanded clones.

j_call: TRBJ1-4
d_call: -
clone_size: -
v_call: TRBV5-1
cdr3_length: 14
cdr3_nt: TGCGCCAGCAGCTTCGGGGGGAAAGATGAAAAACTGTTTTTT
cdr3_aa: CASSFGGKDEKLFF

j_call: TRBJ1-2
d_call: -
clone_size: -
v_call: TRBV5-5
cdr3_length: 16
cdr3_nt: TGTGCCAGCAGCCTAGGGCCGGACGCCCTAGCGGATGGCTACACCTTC
cdr3_aa: CASSLGPDALADGYTF

j_call: TRBJ2-2
d_call: -
clone_size: -
v_call: TRBV11-1
cdr3_length: 14
cdr3_nt: TGTGCCAGCAGCCCCGACTGGAACACCGGGGAGCTGTTTTTT
cdr3_aa: CASSPDWNTGELFF

j_call: TRBJ1-5
d_call: -
clone_size: -
v_call: TRBV7-8
cdr3_length: 14
cdr3_nt: TGTGCCAGCAGCTTAGCTCGGGAGAATCAGCCCCAGCATTTT
cdr3_aa: CASSLARENQPQHF

j_call: TRBJ2-7
d_call: TRBD1
clone_size: -
v_call: TRBV25-1
cdr3_length: 15
cdr3_nt: TGTGCCAGCAGTGACGGACAGGGAGGAAGGTACGAGCAGTACTTC
cdr3_aa: CASSDGQGGRYEQYF

j_call: TRBJ1-5
d_call: -
clone_size: -
v_call: TRBV19
cdr3_length: 15
cdr3_nt: TGTGCCAGTAGTCCCCTGGGGGGTATCAATCAGCCCCAGCATTTT
cdr3_aa: CASSPLGGINQPQHF

j_call: TRBJ1-1
d_call: -
clone_size: -
v_call: TRBV29-1
cdr3_length: 13
cdr3_nt: TGCAGCGTTGCTTGGGGCCCGAACACTGAAGCTTTCTTT
cdr3_aa: CSVAWGPNTEAFF

j_call: TRBJ1-5
d_call: -
clone_size: -
v_call: TRBV4-1
cdr3_length: 15
cdr3_nt: TGCGCCAGCAGCCAAACTATATTATTGGGTCAGCCCCAGCATTTT
cdr3_aa: CASSQTILLGQPQHF

j_call: TRBJ1-2
d_call: -
clone_size: -
v_call: TRBV7-5
cdr3_length: 12
cdr3_nt: TGTGTCAGAAGCTTATACCAGAAGGGCTACACCTTC
cdr3_aa: CVRSLYQKGYTF

j_call: TRBJ2-1
d_call: TRBD2
clone_size: -
v_call: TRBV5-1
cdr3_length: 15
cdr3_nt: TGCGCCAGGAGAAAGGGCGGGAGGTACTACAATGAGCAGTTCTTC
cdr3_aa: CARRKGGRYYNEQFF

j_call: TRBJ2-5
d_call: -
clone_size: -
v_call: TRBV12-5
cdr3_length: 12
cdr3_nt: TGTGCTAGTAGGGGTTACCAAGAGACCCAGTACTTC
cdr3_aa: CASRGYQETQYF

j_call: TRBJ1-1
d_call: -
clone_size: once
v_call: TRBV7-3
cdr3_length: 14
cdr3_nt: TGTGCCAGCAGCCCTTTGCTGGCGAACACTGAAGCTTTCTTT
cdr3_aa: CASSPLLANTEAFF

j_call: TRBJ2-3
d_call: -
clone_size: -
v_call: TRBV5-5
cdr3_length: 13
cdr3_nt: TGTGCCAGCAGCTTGCGGACGGCAGATACGCAGTATTTT
cdr3_aa: CASSLRTADTQYF

j_call: TRBJ2-1
d_call: -
clone_size: -
v_call: TRBV7-9
cdr3_length: 14
cdr3_nt: TGTGCCAGCAGCTTAGGGCTGGCAAACAATGAGCAGTTCTTC
cdr3_aa: CASSLGLANNEQFF

j_call: TRBJ1-5
d_call: -
clone_size: -
v_call: TRBV12-2
cdr3_length: 18
cdr3_nt: TGTGCAAGTCGCTTAGTTGGGGGGGCAGAACATAGCAATCAGCCCCAGCATTTT
cdr3_aa: CASRLVGGAEHSNQPQHF

j_call: TRBJ2-3
d_call: -
clone_size: -
v_call: TRBV6-6
cdr3_length: 16
cdr3_nt: TGTGCCAGCAGTGGGGGGAACCGGGGAAGCACAGATACGCAGTATTTT
cdr3_aa: CASSGGNRGSTDTQYF